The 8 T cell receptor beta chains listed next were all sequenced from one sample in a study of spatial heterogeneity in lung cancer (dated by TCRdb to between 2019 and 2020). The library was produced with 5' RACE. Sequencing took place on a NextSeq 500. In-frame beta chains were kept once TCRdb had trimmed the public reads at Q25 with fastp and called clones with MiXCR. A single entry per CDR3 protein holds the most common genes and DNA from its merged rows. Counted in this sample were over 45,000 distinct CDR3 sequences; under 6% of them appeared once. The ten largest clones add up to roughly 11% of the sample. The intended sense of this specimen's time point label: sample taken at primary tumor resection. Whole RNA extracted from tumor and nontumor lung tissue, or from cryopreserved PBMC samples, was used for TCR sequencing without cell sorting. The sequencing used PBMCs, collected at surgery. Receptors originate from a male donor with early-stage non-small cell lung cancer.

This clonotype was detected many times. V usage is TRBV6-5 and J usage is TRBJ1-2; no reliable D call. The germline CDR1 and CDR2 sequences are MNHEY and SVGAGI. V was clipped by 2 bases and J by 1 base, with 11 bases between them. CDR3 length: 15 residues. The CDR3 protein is CASSYDGLRNYGYTF. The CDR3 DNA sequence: TGTGCCAGCAGTTACGACGGCCTCCGTAACTATGGCTACACCTTC.

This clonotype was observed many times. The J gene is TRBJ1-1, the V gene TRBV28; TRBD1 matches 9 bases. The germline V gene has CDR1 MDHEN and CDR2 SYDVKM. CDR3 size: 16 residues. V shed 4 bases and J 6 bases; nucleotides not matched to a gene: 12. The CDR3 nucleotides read TGTGCCAGCAGTTCCCCGACAGGGGGGAGTTCTGCTGAAGCTTTCTTT. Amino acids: CASSSPTGGSSAEAFF.

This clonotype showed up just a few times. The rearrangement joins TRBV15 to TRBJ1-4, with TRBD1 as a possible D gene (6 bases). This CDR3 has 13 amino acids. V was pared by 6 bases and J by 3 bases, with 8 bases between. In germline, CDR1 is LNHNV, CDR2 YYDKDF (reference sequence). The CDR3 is CATRGHPNEKLFF. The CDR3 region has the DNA TGTGCCACCAGGGGACATCCTAATGAAAAACTGTTTTTT.

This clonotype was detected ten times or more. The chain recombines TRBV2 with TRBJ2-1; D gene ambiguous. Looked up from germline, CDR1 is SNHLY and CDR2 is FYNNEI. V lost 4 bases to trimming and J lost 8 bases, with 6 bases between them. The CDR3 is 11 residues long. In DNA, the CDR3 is TGTGCCAGCAGTGGGCTTCATGAGCAGTTCTTC. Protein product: CASSGLHEQFF.

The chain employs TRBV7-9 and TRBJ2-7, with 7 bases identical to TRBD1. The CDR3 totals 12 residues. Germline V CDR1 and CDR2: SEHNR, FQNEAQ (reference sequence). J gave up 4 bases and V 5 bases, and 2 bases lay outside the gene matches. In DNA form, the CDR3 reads TGTGCCAGCAGCACAGGGGAATACGAGCAGTACTTC. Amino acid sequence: CASSTGEYEQYF.

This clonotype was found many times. The DNA of the CDR3 is TGTGCCAGCAGTTTAATCGGACAGGGGCCTTTGGGCTACACCTTC. This codes for CASSLIGQGPLGYTF. This chain connects TRBV28 to TRBJ1-2, with 9 bases fitting TRBD1. The J segment lost 8 bases and the V segment lost 2 bases, leaving 9 bases of the junction unmatched. CDR1 and CDR2 from the germline V gene are MDHEN and SYDVKM. This CDR3 is 15 amino acids long.

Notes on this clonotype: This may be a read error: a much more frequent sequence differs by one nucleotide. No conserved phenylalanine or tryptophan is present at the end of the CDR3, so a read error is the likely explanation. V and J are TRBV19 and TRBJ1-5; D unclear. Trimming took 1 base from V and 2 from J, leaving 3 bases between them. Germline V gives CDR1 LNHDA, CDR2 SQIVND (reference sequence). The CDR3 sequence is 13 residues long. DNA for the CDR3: TGTGCCAGTAGTATAGCCGGCAATCAGCCCCAGCATTAT. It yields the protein CASSIAGNQPQHY.

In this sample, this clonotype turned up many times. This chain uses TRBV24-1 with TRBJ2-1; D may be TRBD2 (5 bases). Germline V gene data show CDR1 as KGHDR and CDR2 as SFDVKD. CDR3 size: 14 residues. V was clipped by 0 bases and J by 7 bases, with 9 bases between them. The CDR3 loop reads CATSDLRGRNEQFF. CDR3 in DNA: TGTGCCACCAGTGATTTGCGGGGTCGGAATGAGCAGTTCTTC.